This T cell receptor (beta chain) was sequenced in a study of CD8 T cells in Susac syndrome. The RNA input was about 0.5 to 1 ug, and it was reverse transcribed with random hexamers. TCRdb independently ran MiXCR on the immunoSEQ multiplex PCR reads; one entry per CDR3 protein. The sample consists of some 200,000 distinct CDR3 sequences, under 97% of them appearing once. Per germline, CDR1 SGDLS and CDR2 YYNGEE. V lost 0 bases and J lost 3, with 9 bases in between. The length of the CDR3 is 14 residues. Sequences were obtained from CD4+ T cells from PBMCs. This chain links TRBV9 with TRBJ2-5; D remains unclear. The sequence came from a human donor with Susac syndrome. The CDR3: CASSVGPLEETQYF. CDR3 bases: TGTGCCAGCAGCGTAGGACCGCTAGAAGAGACCCAGTACTTC.